This TCR beta chain was captured in a study of T cell responses to AZD1222 COVID-19 vaccine. As for this clone: The antigen is undetermined.

Study results and caveats: Spike-specific TCR breadth and depth were elevated following two AZD1222 doses.

Germline CDR1 SGDLS, CDR2 YYNGEE. V lost 3 bases and J 3 bases, leaving 9 bases between the germline ends. The CDR3 is 14 amino acids. The data were produced by immunoSEQ multiplex PCR, yet TCRdb's version contains in-frame clones alone and is incomplete. The sample carries about 260,000 clones, 90% to 95% recorded once. V usage is TRBV9 and J usage is TRBJ2-2, with D tentatively TRBD1 (5 bases). The material sequenced was peripheral blood, taken on day 0 of AZD1222 vaccination. The TCR was taken from an adult in good health. The CDR3 protein is CASSGTSHTGELFF. The CDR3, as DNA: TGTGCCAGCAGCGGGACAAGTCACACCGGGGAGCTGTTTTTT.